These T cell receptor beta chains were read from a single sample in a study of T cell responses to AZD1222 COVID-19 vaccine. Clones were read by immunoSEQ multiplex PCR, and TCRdb kept only the in-frame ones, dropping some. The sample has approximately 160,000 clones, roughly 90% seen once. The sample consisted of peripheral blood, taken on day 0 of AZD1222 vaccination. Receptors were obtained from an adult in good health. Both conserved end residues are part of each CDR3. The D gene is left open where the match is weak. Size tells how often a clone was seen (once, few, many) or the class of an expanded clone, and some rows leave it out.

V gene	D gene	clone size	J gene	CDR3 protein	CDR3 DNA
TRBV6-5	NA	NA	TRBJ2-5	CASSLSLSQETQYF	TGTGCCAGCAGTTTGTCTTTAAGCCAAGAGACCCAGTACTTC
TRBV5-1	TRBD1	NA	TRBJ2-7	CASSTRQGPYEQYF	TGCGCCAGCAGCACGCGACAGGGTCCCTACGAGCAGTACTTC
TRBV6-5	TRBD2	NA	TRBJ2-7	CASSYMTGGAGQYF	TGTGCCAGCAGTTATATGACGGGAGGGGCGGGGCAGTACTTC
TRBV19	NA	NA	TRBJ1-2	CASIPQGVRYGYTF	TGTGCCAGTATCCCCCAGGGAGTACGCTATGGCTACACCTTC
TRBV6-1	NA	once	TRBJ1-2	CASSLLEKGYTF	TGTGCCAGCAGCCTCCTGGAGAAGGGCTACACCTTC
TRBV10-3	NA	NA	TRBJ2-1	CAISPLDSYNEQFF	TGTGCCATCAGTCCACTAGACTCCTACAATGAGCAGTTCTTC
TRBV6-6	TRBD1	NA	TRBJ1-3	CASSYKQGVGNTIYF	TGTGCCAGCAGTTACAAACAGGGGGTTGGAAACACCATATATTTT
TRBV4-3	NA	NA	TRBJ2-1	CASSQELQGWDEQFF	TGCGCCAGCAGCCAAGAGCTCCAGGGGTGGGATGAGCAGTTCTTC
TRBV6-6	NA	NA	TRBJ1-1	CASSYNQDTEAFF	TGTGCCAGCAGTTACAATCAGGACACTGAAGCTTTCTTT
TRBV2	NA	NA	TRBJ1-1	CASSEFSTENTEAFF	TGTGCCAGCAGTGAATTTAGTACAGAGAACACTGAAGCTTTCTTT
TRBV19	NA	NA	TRBJ1-3	CASSVGGKRNTIYF	TGTGCCAGTAGTGTAGGGGGGAAGCGAAACACCATATATTTT
TRBV9	NA	once	TRBJ1-3	CASSTLDRNTIYF	TGTGCCAGCAGCACATTGGACAGAAACACCATATATTTT
TRBV18	NA	NA	TRBJ2-7	CASSGDQAYEQYF	TGTGCCAGCTCCGGGGACCAAGCCTACGAGCAGTACTTC
TRBV5-1	TRBD1	NA	TRBJ2-7	CASSLAKLTGGQVSEQYF	TGCGCCAGCAGCTTGGCCAAGCTGACAGGGGGCCAGGTCAGCGAGCAGTACTTC
TRBV7-8	TRBD2	NA	TRBJ2-7	CASSLASGRTHPYEQYF	TGTGCCAGCAGCTTAGCTAGCGGGAGGACCCACCCCTACGAGCAGTACTTC
TRBV11-3	NA	NA	TRBJ2-3	CASSPDSYTQYF	TGTGCCAGCAGTCCTGACTCTTATACGCAGTATTTT
TRBV11-2	NA	NA	TRBJ2-3	CASSLSDSSTDTQYF	TGTGCCAGCAGCTTGTCAGACAGTAGCACAGATACGCAGTATTTT
TRBV11-2	NA	NA	TRBJ2-7	CASSLARHGVREQYF	TGTGCCAGCAGCTTAGCTCGACACGGGGTCCGAGAGCAGTACTTC
TRBV19	TRBD1	NA	TRBJ1-1	CASTPTGVDTEAFF	TGTGCCAGTACCCCGACAGGGGTGGACACTGAAGCTTTCTTT
TRBV7-3	TRBD2	NA	TRBJ2-1	CASSPTSGEQFF	TGTGCCAGCAGCCCAACTAGCGGTGAGCAGTTCTTC
TRBV5-5	TRBD1	NA	TRBJ2-7	CASSSQQGPGYEQYF	TGTGCCAGCAGCTCGCAACAGGGGCCGGGGTACGAGCAGTACTTC
TRBV3-1/TRBV3-2	TRBD1	NA	TRBJ1-5	CASSDRGSSNQPQHF	TGTGCCAGCAGCGACAGGGGATCGAGCAATCAGCCCCAGCATTTT
TRBV28	NA	NA	TRBJ1-1	CASSGTPEAFF	TGTGCCAGCAGTGGGACCCCTGAAGCTTTCTTT
TRBV28	NA	NA	TRBJ1-1	CASSPRGNTEAFF	TGTGCCAGCAGTCCCAGGGGTAACACTGAAGCTTTCTTT
TRBV5-1	NA	once	TRBJ2-1	CASSFLDFGGNEQFF	TGCGCCAGCAGCTTTTTGGACTTCGGTGGCAATGAGCAGTTCTTC
TRBV27	NA	NA	TRBJ1-2	CASSFAPQGYYGYTF	TGTGCCAGCAGTTTTGCCCCCCAGGGATACTATGGCTACACCTTC
TRBV2	NA	once	TRBJ1-4	CASSRMGQKLFF	TGTGCCAGCAGTAGGATGGGTCAAAAACTGTTTTTT
TRBV11-3	NA	NA	TRBJ2-1	CASSEVGALNEQFF	TGTGCCAGCAGCGAGGTAGGGGCTCTGAATGAGCAGTTCTTC
TRBV6-5	TRBD1	NA	TRBJ1-6	CASADRGSDSPLHF	TGTGCCAGCGCTGACAGGGGGTCGGATTCACCCCTCCACTTT
TRBV10-3	NA	once	TRBJ2-1	CAISEGPYNEQFF	TGTGCCATCAGTGAGGGACCCTACAATGAGCAGTTCTTC
TRBV4-2	NA	NA	TRBJ2-2	CASSQSITGELFF	TGTGCCAGCAGCCAATCTATCACCGGGGAGCTGTTTTTT
TRBV5-1	NA	NA	TRBJ2-7	CASSLGEVYEQYF	TGCGCCAGCAGTCTGGGCGAAGTCTACGAGCAGTACTTC
TRBV7-9	NA	NA	TRBJ1-2	CASSYGGTRYGYTF	TGTGCCAGCAGCTATGGGGGGACTCGCTATGGCTACACCTTC
TRBV12-5	TRBD2	NA	TRBJ2-2	CASGRGVAGNTGELFF	TGTGCTAGTGGTCGCGGTGTAGCGGGGAACACCGGGGAGCTGTTTTTT
TRBV6-2/TRBV6-3	TRBD2	NA	TRBJ2-1	CASSSLAGGAYNEQFF	TGTGCCAGCAGTTCCTTAGCGGGAGGCGCTTACAATGAGCAGTTCTTC
TRBV7-3	NA	NA	TRBJ1-1	CASRYANANTEAFF	TGTGCCAGCAGGTATGCAAATGCCAACACTGAAGCTTTCTTT
TRBV12-2	NA	NA	TRBJ1-1	CASRSLVMNTEAFF	TGTGCAAGTCGCTCGCTCGTCATGAACACTGAAGCTTTCTTT
TRBV5-6	NA	once	TRBJ2-1	CASSYYNEQFF	TGTGCCAGCAGCTACTACAATGAGCAGTTCTTC
TRBV4-3	TRBD1	NA	TRBJ1-5	CASSLRQGADQPQHF	TGCGCCAGCAGCCTGAGACAGGGCGCGGATCAGCCCCAGCATTTT
TRBV29-1	TRBD2	NA	TRBJ2-7	CSVEEQREGLVYEQYF	TGCAGCGTTGAAGAGCAGCGGGAGGGCCTGGTCTACGAGCAGTACTTC
TRBV5-5	TRBD2	once	TRBJ2-1	CASSLASGSRGEQFF	TGTGCCAGCAGCTTGGCTAGCGGGAGTAGGGGTGAGCAGTTCTTC
TRBV1	NA	NA	TRBJ2-5	CTSSQVAAQYF	TGCACCAGCAGCCAGGTAGCGGCCCAGTACTTC
TRBV18	NA	NA	TRBJ2-5	CASSPLGAKETQYF	TGTGCCAGCTCACCACTGGGGGCTAAAGAGACCCAGTACTTC
TRBV5-4	TRBD1	NA	TRBJ1-2	CASSSGTGGKANYGYTF	TGTGCCAGCAGCAGCGGGACAGGGGGTAAAGCTAACTATGGCTACACCTTC
TRBV19	NA	NA	TRBJ1-1	CASSIGTANTEAFF	TGTGCCAGTAGTATTGGGACCGCGAACACTGAAGCTTTCTTT
TRBV5-4	TRBD1	NA	TRBJ1-1	CASSLSPGQEATEAFF	TGTGCCAGCAGCTTGTCACCGGGACAGGAGGCCACTGAAGCTTTCTTT
TRBV7-2	NA	NA	TRBJ2-1	CASSFRRASYNEQFF	TGTGCCAGCAGCTTCCGGCGGGCGTCCTACAATGAGCAGTTCTTC
TRBV10-3	NA	NA	TRBJ1-1	CAISEWGRQNTEAFF	TGTGCCATCAGTGAGTGGGGCAGACAGAACACTGAAGCTTTCTTT
TRBV30	TRBD2	once	TRBJ2-7	CALAGALYEQYF	TGTGCCCTAGCGGGAGCTTTGTACGAGCAGTACTTC
TRBV7-2	NA	NA	TRBJ2-7	CASSLTTDIEQYF	TGTGCCAGCAGCTTAACTACGGACATCGAGCAGTACTTC